Here is one T cell receptor (beta chain) with its context. Its specificity is unknown. Other DNA sequences in the sample encode the same CDR3. Several immunoSEQ plates held equal portions of the genomic DNA taken from each subset. DNA at 200 ng, about 30,000 T cell genomes, went into sorted-subset replicate PCRs. Assay used: immunoSEQ multiplex PCR; TCRdb lists only in-frame clones, some missing. Of under 850,000 clones detected, roughly 72% appear once; the ten largest clones hold less than 2%. The data are from a study of shared clonotypes between healthy human individuals. Findings of the study overall: Large depth notwithstanding, sorted-subset sequencing proved incomplete by rarefaction.

The donors, all of them Caucasian adults, lived in Nashville, Tennessee. Source material: memory CD4+ T cells sorted from blood. Subset denoted: CD45RA-negative fraction. The sequence was obtained from a woman aged 25 to 45 in good health.

As DNA, the CDR3 is TGTGCCAGCAGAGACAGAGTAACGAACACTGAAGCTTTCTTT. This sequence encodes CASRDRVTNTEAFF. V usage is TRBV6-1 and J usage is TRBJ1-1, with a possible D match to TRBD1 (5 bases). Germline-derived CDR1 and CDR2 are MNHNS and SASEGT. V shed 6 bases and J shed 1 base, with 12 bases lying between them. This CDR3 has 14 residues.